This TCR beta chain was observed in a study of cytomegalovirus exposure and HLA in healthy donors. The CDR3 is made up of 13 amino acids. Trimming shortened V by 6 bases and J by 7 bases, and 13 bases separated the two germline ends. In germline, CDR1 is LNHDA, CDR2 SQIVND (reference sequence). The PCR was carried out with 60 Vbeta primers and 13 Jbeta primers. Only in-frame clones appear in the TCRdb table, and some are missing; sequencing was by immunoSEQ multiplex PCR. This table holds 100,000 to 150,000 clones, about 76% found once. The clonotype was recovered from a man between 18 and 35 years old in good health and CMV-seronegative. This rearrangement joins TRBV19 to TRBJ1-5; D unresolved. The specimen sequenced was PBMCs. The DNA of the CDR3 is TGTGCCAGTAGCCAGAATCACAGACAGCCCCAGCATTTT. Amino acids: CASSQNHRQPQHF. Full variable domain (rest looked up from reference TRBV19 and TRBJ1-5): DGGITQSPKYLFRKEGQNVTLSCEQNLNHDAMYWYRQDPGQGLRLIYYSQIVNDFQKGDIAEGYSVSREKKESFPLTVTSAQKNPTAFYLCASSQNHRQPQHFGDGTRLSIL.